The 17 T cell receptor beta chains given below trace back to one sample, sequenced in a study of blood T cell repertoires in COVID-19. Assay: immunoSEQ multiplex PCR; the TCRdb copy retains only in-frame clones and omits some. Of 250,000 or so clones listed, around nine tenths are singletons. Material for sequencing was peripheral blood. The receptors stem from a woman in her seventies with active or convalescent COVID-19.

This chain joins TRBV7-9 and TRBJ1-4, with 9 bases matching TRBD1. Germline trimming cut 5 bases from V and 7 bases from J; bases unmatched to any gene: 8. Per the germline V gene, CDR1 is SEHNR and CDR2 is FQNEAQ (reference sequence). The CDR3 extends over 15 amino acids. This CDR3 is CASSPTGGGIEKLFF. As DNA, the CDR3 is TGTGCCAGCAGCCCTACAGGGGGCGGGATTGAAAAACTGTTTTTT. Full variable domain (missing parts from reference TRBV7-9 and TRBJ1-4): DTGVSQNPRHKITKRGQNVTFRCDPISEHNRLYWYRQTLGQGPEFLTYFQNEAQLEKSRLLSDRFSAERPKGSFSTLEIQRTEQGDSAMYLCASSPTGGGIEKLFFGSGTQLSVL.

The chain employs TRBV2 and TRBJ1-6; 8 bases agree with TRBD1. V shed 7 bases and J 5 bases; nucleotides not matched to a gene: 13. Germline V gene sequence: CDR1 SNHLY, CDR2 FYNNEI. This CDR3 contains 17 residues. CDR3 loop: CASTIISGTGHNSPLHF. DNA of the CDR3: TGTGCCAGCACCATCATTAGTGGGACAGGACATAATTCACCCCTCCACTTT.

The rearrangement uses TRBV10-1 and TRBJ2-4; TRBD1 aligns across 9 bases. Germline loops: CDR1 WNHNN, CDR2 SYGVQD (reference sequence). The V gene end was trimmed by 2 bases and the J gene end by 7 bases; junction bases not matched to a gene: 9. The CDR3 totals 16 residues. The chain's CDR3 is CASSETTGGRGNIQYF. DNA of the CDR3: TGCGCCAGCAGTGAGACCACAGGGGGCCGGGGTAACATTCAGTACTTC.

The CDR3 DNA reads TGTGCCAGTAGTAGTTCCGCAGGCCACTCTGGAAACACCATATATTTT. Translated: CASSSSAGHSGNTIYF. The chain is built from TRBV19 and TRBJ1-3; D ambiguous. This CDR3 is 16 amino acids long. Trimming cost V 4 bases and J 0 bases, with 13 bases left between them. The germline gives CDR1 LNHDA, CDR2 SQIVND (reference sequence).

The rearrangement joins TRBV2 to TRBJ2-2, with D possibly being TRBD1 (6 bases). Trimming removed 6 bases from V and 2 bases from J, with 22 bases in between. The CDR3 runs 18 residues. CDR1 and CDR2 from the germline V gene are SNHLY and FYNNEI. CDR3 sequence reads: CASSDRDTTFLNTGELFF. CDR3 bases: TGTGCCAGCAGCGACCGGGACACGACCTTTTTAAACACCGGGGAGCTGTTTTTT.

The CDR3 loop reads CASKAEDNSPLHF. CDR3 DNA: TGCGCCAGCAAGGCTGAGGATAATTCACCCCTCCACTTT. The chain joins TRBV5-1 to TRBJ1-6; D not certain. The CDR3 length is 13 residues. In germline, CDR1 is SGHRS, CDR2 YFSETQ. The V end lost 6 bases, the J end lost 5 bases, and 9 bases lay between the germline ends.

The V gene is TRBV27, the J gene TRBJ1-2; D possibly corresponds to TRBD1 (5 bases). This CDR3 is built from 14 residues. The ends were cut back, 5 bases at V and 8 bases at J, with 18 bases in the middle. The germline V gene encodes CDR1 MNHEY and CDR2 SMNVEV (reference sequence). Written as DNA, the CDR3 is TGTGCCAGCAGTCCTACCCCAGGGTTTGGAGGCTACACCTTC. Amino acids: CASSPTPGFGGYTF.

J is TRBJ1-6 and V is TRBV6-5; possibly TRBD1 for D (6 bases). The V gene lost 4 bases and the J gene lost 10 bases, with 17 bases spanning the gap. The germline V gene encodes CDR1 MNHEY and CDR2 SVGAGI. The CDR3 is made up of 15 amino acids. The CDR3 protein is CASSLGGGRGSPLHF. The DNA of the CDR3 is TGTGCCAGCAGTTTAGGGGGGGGGCGAGGGTCACCCCTCCACTTT.

V usage is TRBV11-2 and J usage is TRBJ1-5, with 7 bases that match TRBD1. Germline lookup yields CDR1 SGHAT and CDR2 FQNNGV. The CDR3 contains 14 residues. J was trimmed by 3 bases and V by 5 bases; bases with no gene match: 4. The CDR3 coding sequence is TGTGCCAGCAGCAAAACAGGGGACAATCAGCCCCAGCATTTT. Residues: CASSKTGDNQPQHF.

J is TRBJ2-1 and V is TRBV12-3 or TRBV12-4; no clear D. The CDR3 totals 13 residues. Trimming took 6 bases from V and 6 from J, leaving 12 bases between them. The CDR3 sequence is CASSPGYSNEQFF. The CDR3 DNA follows: TGTGCCAGCAGCCCCGGGTATTCCAATGAGCAGTTCTTC.

The chain couples TRBV3-1 (or the pseudogene TRBV3-2) to TRBJ1-2; D unclear. The ends were cut back, 1 base at V and 6 bases at J, with 21 bases in the middle. The CDR3 is 17 residues long. Germline V lookup: CDR1 LGHDT, CDR2 YNNKEL (reference sequence). CDR3 protein: CASSQVGGIPPSNGYTF. CDR3 DNA sequence: TGTGCCAGCAGCCAAGTAGGCGGGATACCACCTAGTAATGGCTACACCTTC.

This chain connects TRBV5-1 to TRBJ2-7; perhaps TRBD1 as D (6 bases). Germline V gives CDR1 SGHRS, CDR2 YFSETQ. The CDR3 runs 14 residues. V gave up 2 bases and J gave up 5 bases, with 14 bases separating them. The CDR3 DNA is TGCGCCAGCAGCTTAGGCAGGGGTAACGACGAGCAGTACTTC. Its translation: CASSLGRGNDEQYF.

The V and J genes are TRBV18 and TRBJ1-2, with 10 positions matching TRBD1. CDR1 is KGHSH, CDR2 LQKENI, per germline. This CDR3 contains 15 residues. Trimming at V came to 3 bases and at J to 6 bases, leaving 7 bases not matched to a gene. Written as DNA, the CDR3 is TGTGCCAGCTCACCGCCCGGGGGACAGGGGAATGGCTACACCTTC. It encodes CASSPPGGQGNGYTF.

The chain couples TRBV11-2 to TRBJ1-3; 7 bases agree with TRBD1. From germline, CDR1 is SGHAT and CDR2 FQNNGV. The CDR3 length is 14 residues. J lost 3 bases, V lost 2 bases, and 1 base had no gene match. This CDR3 reads CASSLSGGGNTIYF. The DNA for the CDR3 is TGTGCCAGCAGCTTATCAGGGGGTGGAAACACCATATATTTT.

This sequence joins TRBV6-5 and TRBJ2-7; TRBD1 aligns across 9 bases. Germline V gene sequence: CDR1 MNHEY, CDR2 SVGAGI. J was trimmed by 4 bases and V by 5 bases; bases with no gene match: 9. The CDR3 runs 15 residues. CDR3 coding DNA: TGTGCCAGCAGTCCCCCAGGACAGGGGCGATACGAGCAGTACTTC. Amino acid sequence: CASSPPGQGRYEQYF.

The gene calls are TRBV6-1 and TRBJ1-3, with a tentative D call TRBD1 (5 bases). CDR1 is MNHNS and CDR2 is SASEGT in the germline V gene. The CDR3 runs 15 residues. Trimming shortened V by 0 bases and J by 2 bases, and 8 bases separated the two germline ends. For the CDR3, the DNA is TGTGCCAGCAGTGAAGCGCAGGGAACTGGAAACACCATATATTTT. It codes for CASSEAQGTGNTIYF.

The genes are TRBV6-5 and TRBJ1-1; a possible D gene is TRBD1 (5 bases). The germline CDR1 and CDR2 sequences are MNHEY and SVGAGI. This CDR3 has 13 residues. The V gene lost 8 bases and the J gene lost 6 bases, with 16 bases spanning the gap. CDR3 sequence reads: CASLPPGGPEAFF. In DNA form, the CDR3 reads TGTGCCAGCCTTCCGCCGGGGGGTCCTGAAGCTTTCTTT.